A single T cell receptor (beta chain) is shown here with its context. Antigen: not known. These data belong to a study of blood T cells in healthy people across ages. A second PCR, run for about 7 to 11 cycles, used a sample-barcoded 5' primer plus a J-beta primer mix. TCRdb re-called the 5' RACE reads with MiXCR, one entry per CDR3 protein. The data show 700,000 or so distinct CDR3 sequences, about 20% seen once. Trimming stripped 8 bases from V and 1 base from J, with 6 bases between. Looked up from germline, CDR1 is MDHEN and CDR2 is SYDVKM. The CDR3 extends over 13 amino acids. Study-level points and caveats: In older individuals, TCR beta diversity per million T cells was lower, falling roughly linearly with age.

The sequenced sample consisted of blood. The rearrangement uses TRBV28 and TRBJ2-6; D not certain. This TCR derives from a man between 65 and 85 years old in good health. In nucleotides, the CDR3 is TGTGCCAGCGCCGTATCTGGGGCCAACGTCCTGACTTTC. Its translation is CASAVSGANVLTF.